This T cell receptor (beta chain) was obtained from a study of blood T cells in healthy people across ages. Study outcomes and limitations: Underestimates were what the diversity estimates from one million T cells were considered to be.

This CDR3 has 13 residues. The V gene end was trimmed by 4 bases and the J gene end by 5 bases; junction bases not matched to a gene: 5. Germline-derived CDR1 and CDR2 are SQVTM and ANQGSEA. This clonotype was seen more than once but under ten times. Its specificity is not known. Using a J-beta primer mix together with a sample-barcoded 5' primer, a second PCR was run for about 6 to 11 cycles. There were at least 2.5 million CDR3-containing paired-end reads obtained from each sample. Via MiXCR, TCRdb re-called the 5' RACE reads, giving one row per CDR3 protein. The sample carries 790,000 or so distinct CDR3 sequences, approximately 60% recorded once.

The clonotype was recovered from a man in his forties or fifties in good health. The sample consisted of blood. The V gene is TRBV29-1, the J gene TRBJ2-5, with TRBD2 matching over 9 bases. Here the CDR3 DNA reads TGCAGCGTTGCAGGTAGCGGGAGTGAGACCCAGTACTTC. This sequence encodes CSVAGSGSETQYF.